This is a list of T cell receptor beta chains from one sample in a study of CD4 T cells in relation to SARS-CoV-2 and coronaviruses. Sequenced by immunoSEQ multiplex PCR; TCRdb stores in-frame clones only, minus some. The data contain around 28,000 clones, more than 65% of them singletons. Their antigens remain unidentified. What was sequenced was memory CD4+ T cells from PBMCs, cultured in vitro. Every receptor here comes from an adult with COVID-19. CDR3s include the opening cysteine and the closing phenylalanine or tryptophan. D genes are given only for firm matches. Clone size is stated in some rows and not others, as once, few, many or a class when expanded.

j_call v_call clone_size d_call cdr3_nt cdr3_aa
TRBJ1-5 TRBV5-6 few - TGTGCCAGCAGCTTGGGTCTGCAGAGCTGGCCCGATCAGCCCCAGCATTTT CASSLGLQSWPDQPQHF
TRBJ2-7 TRBV7-2 - - TGTGCCAGCAGTCCGAGGCGGGGCTACGAGCAGTACTTC CASSPRRGYEQYF
TRBJ2-3 TRBV18 - TRBD2 TGTGCCAGCTCACCCGGGACTAGCGGACGCACAGATACGCAGTATTTT CASSPGTSGRTDTQYF
TRBJ2-3 TRBV19 - - TGTGCCAGTAGTATCGAGGGCGGGAAAACAGATACGCAGTATTTT CASSIEGGKTDTQYF
TRBJ2-5 TRBV11-2 - - TGTGCCAGCAGCATAAGACCGACAGGCGCTCCCCAAGAGACCCAGTACTTC CASSIRPTGAPQETQYF
TRBJ1-2 TRBV19 - - TGTGCCAGTAGTATAGGGGCCCGGCACTATGGCTACACCTTC CASSIGARHYGYTF
TRBJ1-6 TRBV6-5 - - TGTGCCAGCAGACGGGTGGGTAATTCACCCCTCCACTTT CASRRVGNSPLHF
TRBJ2-1 TRBV3-1/TRBV3-2 - - TGTGCCAGCGGGGGGATGAAGAGGGCCAGCTCCTACAATGAGCAGTTCTTC CASGGMKRASSYNEQFF
TRBJ2-1 TRBV5-1 - TRBD2 TGCGCCAGCAGCTTTTCGGGACTAGCATCAAATGAGCAGTTCTTC CASSFSGLASNEQFF
TRBJ2-7 TRBV4-1 - TRBD1 TGCGCCAGCAGCCAATTCATCGGGACAGGGGGTCCGAAGCAGTACTTC CASSQFIGTGGPKQYF
TRBJ1-3 TRBV3-1/TRBV3-2 - - TGTGCCAGCAGCGCACCGGGGAGCACCATATATTTT CASSAPGSTIYF
TRBJ2-1 TRBV7-9 - TRBD1 TGTGCCAGCAGCTCAGGACAGGGATGGCATGAGCAGTTCTTC CASSSGQGWHEQFF
TRBJ2-3 TRBV6-4 - - TGTGCCAGCAATGTCCCGGGGGCCGAAGAAAGCACAGATACGCAGTATTTT CASNVPGAEESTDTQYF
TRBJ2-7 TRBV28 - TRBD1 TGTGCCAGCAGTTTAGGACAGGGGTCCGGGTACGAGCAGTACTTC CASSLGQGSGYEQYF
TRBJ2-7 TRBV12-3/TRBV12-4 few - TGTGCCAGCAGTTTTGACAGCGGTGAGCAGTACTTC CASSFDSGEQYF
TRBJ2-1 TRBV6-2/TRBV6-3 - TRBD1 TGTGCCAGCAGTCCGGGACAGGGGGCTACGAATGAGCAGTTCTTC CASSPGQGATNEQFF
TRBJ2-5 TRBV2 - TRBD1 TGTGCCAGCAGTCGAGAACAGGGGTTACAGGGAGAGACCCAGTACTTC CASSREQGLQGETQYF
TRBJ2-4 TRBV4-2 - - TGTGCCAGCAGCCAGTCAACAGGCAAAAACATTCAGTACTTC CASSQSTGKNIQYF
TRBJ1-3 TRBV19 few - TGTGCCAGTACCGCGGCCAGATCTGGAAACACCATATATTTT CASTAARSGNTIYF
TRBJ1-1 TRBV7-2 - - TGTGCCAGCAGCGCACAGCCGCCCCACATGAACACTGAAGCTTTCTTT CASSAQPPHMNTEAFF
TRBJ2-7 TRBV19 - - TGTGCCAGTAAGCCCACGCTAAGCGGAGCCCCCTACGAGCAGTACTTC CASKPTLSGAPYEQYF
TRBJ2-7 TRBV7-2 - - TGTGCCAGCAGCCAAAGGCCCCACGAGCAGTACTTC CASSQRPHEQYF
TRBJ2-2 TRBV27 - - TGTGCCAGCACCCTCTGGTCGGGGCGAGCCGGGGAGCTGTTTTTT CASTLWSGRAGELFF
TRBJ1-4 TRBV24-1 - - TGTGCCACATCCGTCGGGGGTGCAACTAATGAAAAACTGTTTTTT CATSVGGATNEKLFF
TRBJ2-1 TRBV25-1 - - TGTGCCAGCATGTTTGCGGGGCAAGACAATGAGCAGTTCTTC CASMFAGQDNEQFF
TRBJ2-7 TRBV5-6 - - TGTGCCAGCAGTCTGGGGGCGCGGGGCCTGGTAGACTACGAGCAGTACTTC CASSLGARGLVDYEQYF
TRBJ2-5 TRBV18 once - TGTGCCAGCTCACCACCGATGGGCCAGGGGGGCTTACAAGAGACCCAGTACTTC CASSPPMGQGGLQETQYF
TRBJ2-7 TRBV7-2 - TRBD1 TGTGCCAGCAGCCCCGACAGGGTTGGGCAGTACTTC CASSPDRVGQYF
TRBJ2-7 TRBV9 once - TGTGCCAGCAGCGAATATCCGGGGGAGTTGAGAGAGCAGTACTTC CASSEYPGELREQYF
TRBJ1-6 TRBV5-1 - - TGCGCCAGCAGCGCCCTCCAGGGTGGCGGTAATTCACCCCTCCACTTT CASSALQGGGNSPLHF
TRBJ2-1 TRBV4-3 - - TGCGCCAGCAGCGAACAACCGGAGATAGTCAATGAGCAGTTCTTC CASSEQPEIVNEQFF
TRBJ2-7 TRBV29-1 - TRBD2 TGCAGCGTCATTCCCGGACTAGCGGGAGATCACGGCGAGCAGTACTTC CSVIPGLAGDHGEQYF
TRBJ2-7 TRBV10-3 few TRBD2 TGTGCCACCGGGACTAGCGGGAGCTACGAGCAGTACTTC CATGTSGSYEQYF
TRBJ2-7 TRBV18 few - TGTGCCAGCTCACTAATGACTAGTGAATTCTACGAGCAGTACTTC CASSLMTSEFYEQYF
TRBJ2-5 TRBV3-1/TRBV3-2 - - TGTGCCAGTACCGGGACCGGGGAGACCCAGTACTTC CASTGTGETQYF
TRBJ2-1 TRBV7-9 - TRBD2 TGTGCCAGCAGCCGCGGGGGGCTTAGCGGGTTTCTGTTCTTC CASSRGGLSGFLFF
TRBJ2-3 TRBV4-1 - - TGCGCCAGCAGCCAAGATCAGGGCACGGGAGTTTTAGATACGCAGTATTTT CASSQDQGTGVLDTQYF
TRBJ2-2 TRBV28 - - TGTGCCAGCAGTTTAATATGGACCCACAACACCGGGGAGCTGTTTTTT CASSLIWTHNTGELFF
TRBJ2-3 TRBV3-1/TRBV3-2 - - TGTGCCAGCAGCCGAAGAGGAGACAGCACAGATACGCAGTATTTT CASSRRGDSTDTQYF
TRBJ1-2 TRBV2 - - TGTGCCAGCAGTGAAGTTTCAGGAGAATATGGCTACACCTTC CASSEVSGEYGYTF
TRBJ1-1 TRBV5-6 - - TGTGCCAGCAGCTTGAACACTGAAGCTTTCTTT CASSLNTEAFF
TRBJ2-2 TRBV7-9 - - TGTGCCAGCAGCTTAGAGGCCATTCTGGGGGAGCTGTTTTTT CASSLEAILGELFF
TRBJ2-1 TRBV28 - - TGTGCCAGCAGTTTCCCCTCCCTCAGGGTACTTCCCCGCAATGAGCAGTTCTTC CASSFPSLRVLPRNEQFF
TRBJ2-5 TRBV23-1 - - TGCGCCAGCAGTCTACCTAGTCTAGAGACCCAGTACTTC CASSLPSLETQYF
TRBJ2-1 TRBV29-1 - - TGCAGCGTTGGAGTCCATGAGCAGTTCTTC CSVGVHEQFF
TRBJ1-2 TRBV14 few TRBD1 TGTGCCAGCAGCCAGCAACAGGGGTATGGCTACACCTTC CASSQQQGYGYTF